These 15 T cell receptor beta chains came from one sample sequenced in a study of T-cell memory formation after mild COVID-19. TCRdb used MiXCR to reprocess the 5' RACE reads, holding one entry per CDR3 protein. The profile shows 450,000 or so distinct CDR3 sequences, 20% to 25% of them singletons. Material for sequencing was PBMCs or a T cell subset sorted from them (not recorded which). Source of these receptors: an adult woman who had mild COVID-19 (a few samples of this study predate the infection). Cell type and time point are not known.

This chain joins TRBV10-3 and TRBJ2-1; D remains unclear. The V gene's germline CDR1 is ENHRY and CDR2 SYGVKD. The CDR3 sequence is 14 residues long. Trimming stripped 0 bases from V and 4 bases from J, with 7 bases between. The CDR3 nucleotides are TGTGCCATCAGTGAGTCGAAAGGGTACAATGAGCAGTTCTTC. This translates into CAISESKGYNEQFF.

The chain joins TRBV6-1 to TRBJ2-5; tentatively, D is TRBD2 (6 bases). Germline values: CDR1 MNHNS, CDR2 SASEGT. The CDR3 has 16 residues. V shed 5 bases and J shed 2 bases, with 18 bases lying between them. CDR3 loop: CASSRPGLGGQETQYF. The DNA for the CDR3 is TGTGCCAGCAGTCGGCCGGGTTTGGGGGGTCAAGAGACCCAGTACTTC.

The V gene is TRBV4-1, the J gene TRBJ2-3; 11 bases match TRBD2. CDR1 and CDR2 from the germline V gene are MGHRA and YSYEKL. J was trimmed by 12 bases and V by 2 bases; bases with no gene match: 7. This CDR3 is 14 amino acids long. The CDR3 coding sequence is TGCGCCAGCAGCCAACCTACTAGCGGGGGTGGACAGTATTTT. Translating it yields CASSQPTSGGGQYF.

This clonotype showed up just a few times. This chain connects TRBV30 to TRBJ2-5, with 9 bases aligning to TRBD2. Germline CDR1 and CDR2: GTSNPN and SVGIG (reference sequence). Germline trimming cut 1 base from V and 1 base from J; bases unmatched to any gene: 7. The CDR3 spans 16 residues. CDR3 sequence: CAWSGRSGRFQETQYF. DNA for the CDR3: TGTGCCTGGAGTGGCCGAAGCGGGAGGTTCCAAGAGACCCAGTACTTC.

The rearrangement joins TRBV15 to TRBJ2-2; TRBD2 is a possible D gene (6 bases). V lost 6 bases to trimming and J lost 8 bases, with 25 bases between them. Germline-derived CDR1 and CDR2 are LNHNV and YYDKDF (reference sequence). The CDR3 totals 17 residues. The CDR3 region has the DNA TGTGCCACCAGTGACACGGCCGGGACTCTCGACCCGGGGGAGCTGTTTTTT. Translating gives CATSDTAGTLDPGELFF.

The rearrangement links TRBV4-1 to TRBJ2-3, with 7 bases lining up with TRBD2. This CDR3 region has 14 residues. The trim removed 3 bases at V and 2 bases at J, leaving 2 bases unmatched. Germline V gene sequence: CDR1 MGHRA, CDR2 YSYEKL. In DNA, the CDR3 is TGCGCCAGCAGCCACGGGACTAACACAGATACGCAGTATTTT. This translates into CASSHGTNTDTQYF.

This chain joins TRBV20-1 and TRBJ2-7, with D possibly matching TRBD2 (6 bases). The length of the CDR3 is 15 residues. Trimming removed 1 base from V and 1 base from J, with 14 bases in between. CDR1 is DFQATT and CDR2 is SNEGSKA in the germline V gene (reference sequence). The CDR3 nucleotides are TGCAGTGCTAGAGGCCTCCGGGACTGGTCCTACGAGCAGTACTTC. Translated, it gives CSARGLRDWSYEQYF.

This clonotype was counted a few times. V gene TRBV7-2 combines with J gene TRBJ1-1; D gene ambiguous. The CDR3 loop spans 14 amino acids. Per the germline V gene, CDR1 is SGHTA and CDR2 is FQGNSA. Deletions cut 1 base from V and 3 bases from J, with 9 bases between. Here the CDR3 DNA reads TGTGCCAGCAGCTTAGATAGGGTCTACACTGAAGCTTTCTTT. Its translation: CASSLDRVYTEAFF. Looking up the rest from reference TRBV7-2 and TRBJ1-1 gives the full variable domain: GAGVSQSPSNKVTEKGKDVELRCDPISGHTALYWYRQSLGQGLEFLIYFQGNSAPDKSGLPSDRFSAERTGGSVSTLTIQRTQQEDSAVYLCASSLDRVYTEAFFGQGTRLTVV.

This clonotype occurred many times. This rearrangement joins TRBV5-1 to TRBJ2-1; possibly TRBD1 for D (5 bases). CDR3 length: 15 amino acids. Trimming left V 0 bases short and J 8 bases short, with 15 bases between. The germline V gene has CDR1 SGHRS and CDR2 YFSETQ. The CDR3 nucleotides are TGCGCCAGCAGCTTGGAGCCAGGGCCAAGGGATGAGCAGTTCTTC. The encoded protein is CASSLEPGPRDEQFF. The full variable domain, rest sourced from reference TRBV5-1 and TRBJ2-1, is KAGVTQTPRYLIKTRGQQVTLSCSPISGHRSVSWYQQTPGQGLQFLFEYFSETQRNKGNFPGRFSGRQFSNSRSEMNVSTLELGDSALYLCASSLEPGPRDEQFFGPGTRLTVL.

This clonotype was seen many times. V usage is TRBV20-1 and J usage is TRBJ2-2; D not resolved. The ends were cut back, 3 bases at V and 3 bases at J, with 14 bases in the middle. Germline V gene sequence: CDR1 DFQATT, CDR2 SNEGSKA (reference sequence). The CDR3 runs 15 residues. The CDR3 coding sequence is TGCAGTGCTAGTTCGCAGGAGTCGTACACCGGGGAGCTGTTTTTT. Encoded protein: CSASSQESYTGELFF.

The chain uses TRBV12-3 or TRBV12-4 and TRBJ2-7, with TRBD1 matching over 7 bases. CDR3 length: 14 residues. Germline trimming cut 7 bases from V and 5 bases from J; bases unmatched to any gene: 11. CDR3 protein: CASKKVQGDHEQYF. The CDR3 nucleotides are TGTGCCAGCAAGAAGGTGCAGGGGGACCACGAGCAGTACTTC.

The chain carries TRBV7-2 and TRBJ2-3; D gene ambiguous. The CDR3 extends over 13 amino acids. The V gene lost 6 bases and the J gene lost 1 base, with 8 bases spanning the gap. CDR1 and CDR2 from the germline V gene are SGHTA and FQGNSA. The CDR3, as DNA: TGTGCCAGCAGAAGCCCAGGCACAGATACGCAGTATTTT. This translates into CASRSPGTDTQYF.

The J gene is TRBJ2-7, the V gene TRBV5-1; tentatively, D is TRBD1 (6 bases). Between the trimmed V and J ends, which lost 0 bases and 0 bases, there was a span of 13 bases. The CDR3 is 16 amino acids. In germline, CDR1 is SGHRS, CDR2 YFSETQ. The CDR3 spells CASSLEPRGSSYEQYF. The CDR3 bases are TGCGCCAGCAGCTTGGAGCCCAGGGGTAGCTCCTACGAGCAGTACTTC.

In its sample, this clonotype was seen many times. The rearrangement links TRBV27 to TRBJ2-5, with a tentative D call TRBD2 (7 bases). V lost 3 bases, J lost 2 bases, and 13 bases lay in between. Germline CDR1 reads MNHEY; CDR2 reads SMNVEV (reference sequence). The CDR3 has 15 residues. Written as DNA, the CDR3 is TGTGCCAGCAGTTTCCGGGGGGCGCGGCAAGAGACCCAGTACTTC. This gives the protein CASSFRGARQETQYF.

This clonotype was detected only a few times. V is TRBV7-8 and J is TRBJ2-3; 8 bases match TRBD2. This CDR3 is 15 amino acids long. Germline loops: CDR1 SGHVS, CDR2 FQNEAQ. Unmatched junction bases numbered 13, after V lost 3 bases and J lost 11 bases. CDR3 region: CASSLAGGDPVGQYF. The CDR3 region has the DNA TGTGCCAGCAGCTTGGCGGGGGGCGACCCCGTGGGGCAGTATTTT.